This TCR beta chain came from a study of Ad26.COV2.S vaccination and SARS-CoV-2 variants. Study-wide context: Ad26.COV2.S given intramuscularly, once or twice 56 days apart. Overall study results and limits: The study found higher spike-specific TCR breadth in vaccine than placebo recipients.

Treatment denoted: 15 to 20 received Ad26.COV2.S at low or high dose, single or two shots; several received placebo; per-sample allocation not given. Samples analyzed were those drawn on day 63 after the first vaccine or placebo injection. Turning to this clone: As yet, its antigen is unknown.

Assay used: immunoSEQ multiplex PCR; TCRdb lists only in-frame clones, some missing. The data hold about half a million clones, with roughly nine tenths observed a single time. Germline V gene lookup returns CDR1 SGHAT and CDR2 FQNNGV. CDR3 length: 15 residues. V was clipped by 1 base and J by 2 bases, with 11 bases between them. The genes are TRBV11-2 and TRBJ1-1; D is possibly TRBD1 (5 bases). This clonotype originated in a person between 18 and 59 years old who received the Ad26.COV2.S COVID-19 vaccine or a placebo. The sample was peripheral blood, taken in a trial of Ad26.COV2.S vaccine versus placebo. The CDR3 protein is CASSLVRGRNTEAFF. The CDR3 nucleotides are TGTGCCAGCAGCTTAGTCCGGGGGAGAAACACTGAAGCTTTCTTT. The complete variable domain, with remaining parts taken from reference TRBV11-2 and TRBJ1-1, reads EAGVAQSPRYKIIEKRQSVAFWCNPISGHATLYWYQQILGQGPKLLIQFQNNGVVDDSQLPKDRFSAERLKGVDSTLKIQPAKLEDSAVYLCASSLVRGRNTEAFFGQGTRLTVV.